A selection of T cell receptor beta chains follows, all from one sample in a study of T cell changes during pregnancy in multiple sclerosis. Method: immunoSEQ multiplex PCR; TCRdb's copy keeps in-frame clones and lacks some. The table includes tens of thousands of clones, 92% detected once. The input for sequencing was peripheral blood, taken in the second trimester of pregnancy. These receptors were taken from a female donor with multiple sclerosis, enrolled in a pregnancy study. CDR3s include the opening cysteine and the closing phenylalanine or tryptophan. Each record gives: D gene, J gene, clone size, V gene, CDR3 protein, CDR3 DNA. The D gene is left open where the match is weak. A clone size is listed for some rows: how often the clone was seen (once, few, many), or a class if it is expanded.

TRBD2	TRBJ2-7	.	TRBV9	CASSVGVGRGYEQYF	TGTGCCAGCAGCGTAGGTGTCGGGAGGGGTTACGAGCAGTACTTC
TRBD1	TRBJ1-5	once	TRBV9	CASSVGQDYNQPQHF	TGTGCCAGCAGCGTGGGACAGGACTACAATCAGCCCCAGCATTTT
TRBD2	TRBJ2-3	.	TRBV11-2	CASSFLAGGLTDTQYF	TGTGCCAGCAGCTTTTTAGCGGGGGGGCTCACAGATACGCAGTATTTT
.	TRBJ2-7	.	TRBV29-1	CSVEADSSYEQYF	TGCAGCGTTGAGGCGGACAGTTCCTACGAGCAGTACTTC
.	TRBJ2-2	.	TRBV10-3	CAISPEPGELFF	TGTGCCATCAGTCCCGAGCCCGGGGAGCTGTTTTTT
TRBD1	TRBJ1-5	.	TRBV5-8	CASSWDRVQPQHF	TGTGCCAGCAGCTGGGACAGGGTTCAGCCCCAGCATTTT
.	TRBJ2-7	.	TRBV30	CAWSEDSSYEQYF	TGTGCCTGGAGTGAGGACAGTTCCTACGAGCAGTACTTC
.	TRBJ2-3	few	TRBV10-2	CASSDNPDTQYF	TGCGCCAGCAGTGATAATCCGGATACGCAGTATTTT
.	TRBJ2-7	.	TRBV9	CASSVRDKAYEQYF	TGTGCCAGCAGCGTACGGGACAAGGCCTACGAGCAGTACTTC
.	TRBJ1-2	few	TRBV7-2	CASSLDSVGYTF	TGTGCCAGCAGCTTAGATTCGGTGGGCTACACCTTC
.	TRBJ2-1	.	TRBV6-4	CASPRTRLRLYNEQFF	TGTGCCAGCCCTCGGACACGACTTCGATTATACAATGAGCAGTTCTTC
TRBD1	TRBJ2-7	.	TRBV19	CASSTGQMQYF	TGTGCCAGTAGTACGGGACAGATGCAGTACTTC
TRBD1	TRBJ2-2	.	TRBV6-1	CASSGPGTGSNGELFF	TGTGCCAGCAGTGGACCCGGGACAGGGTCTAACGGGGAGCTGTTTTTT
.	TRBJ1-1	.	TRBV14	CASSQKLRVHEAFF	TGTGCCAGCAGCCAAAAACTCAGGGTACATGAAGCTTTCTTT
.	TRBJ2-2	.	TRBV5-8	CASSLYPEGNTGELFF	TGTGCCAGCAGCTTGTATCCAGAGGGGAACACCGGGGAGCTGTTTTTT
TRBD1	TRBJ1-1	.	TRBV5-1	CASRATYRGRFTEAFF	TGCGCCAGCAGGGCTACCTACAGGGGGCGTTTCACTGAAGCTTTCTTT
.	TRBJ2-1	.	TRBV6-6	CASTRLASPGNEQFF	TGTGCCAGCACTCGCCTAGCGTCGCCGGGCAATGAGCAGTTCTTC
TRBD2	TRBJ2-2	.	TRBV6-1	CASWERDYTGELFF	TGTGCCAGCTGGGAGCGGGACTACACCGGGGAGCTGTTTTTT
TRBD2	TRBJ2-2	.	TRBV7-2	CASSLEASGSSGELFF	TGTGCCAGCAGCTTAGAGGCTAGCGGGAGCTCCGGGGAGCTGTTTTTT
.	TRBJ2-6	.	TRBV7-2	CASSQSPSGANVLTF	TGTGCCAGCAGCCAGTCACCCTCTGGGGCCAACGTCCTGACTTTC
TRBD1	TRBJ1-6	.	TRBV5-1	CASSLGTGNSPLHF	TGCGCCAGCAGCCTGGGGACAGGGAATTCACCCCTCCACTTT
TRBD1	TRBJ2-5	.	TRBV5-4	CASSLGTGGVETQYF	TGTGCCAGCAGCTTGGGGACAGGGGGCGTAGAGACCCAGTACTTC
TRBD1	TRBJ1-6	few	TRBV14	CASSQLTGWSSPLHF	TGTGCCAGCAGCCAACTGACAGGGTGGAGTTCACCCCTCCACTTT
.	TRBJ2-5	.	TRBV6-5	CASSYSELLKLETQYF	TGTGCCAGCAGTTACTCAGAACTACTTAAACTTGAGACCCAGTACTTC
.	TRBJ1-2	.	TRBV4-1	CASSQGTGHYGYTF	TGCGCCAGCAGCCAAGGTACAGGGCACTATGGCTACACCTTC
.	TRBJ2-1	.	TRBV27	CASSPPPQSYAANEQFF	TGTGCCAGCTCCCCGCCCCCACAGTCCTATGCTGCCAATGAGCAGTTCTTC
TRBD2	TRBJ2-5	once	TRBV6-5	CASREGGGGETQYF	TGTGCCAGCCGGGAGGGTGGGGGTGGAGAGACCCAGTACTTC
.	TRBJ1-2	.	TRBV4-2	CASSQDLGDYGYTF	TGTGCCAGCAGCCAAGATTTAGGGGACTATGGCTACACCTTC
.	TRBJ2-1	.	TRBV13	CASSENGIGQYNEQFF	TGTGCCAGCAGCGAAAATGGTATAGGACAGTACAATGAGCAGTTCTTC
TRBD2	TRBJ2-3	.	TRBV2	CASISSGSRIDTQYF	TGTGCCAGCATCTCTAGCGGGAGTCGTATCGATACGCAGTATTTT
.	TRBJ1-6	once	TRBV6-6	CASSLRTYRLNSPLHF	TGTGCCAGCAGTCTCCGTACCTACAGGTTGAATTCACCCCTCCACTTT
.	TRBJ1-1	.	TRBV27	CASSLGRGTEAFF	TGTGCCAGCAGTTTGGGTCGGGGCACTGAAGCTTTCTTT
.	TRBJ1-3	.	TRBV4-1	CASSQERAGLSSNTIYF	TGCGCCAGCAGCCAAGAGAGGGCAGGCTTGAGCTCGAACACCATATATTTT
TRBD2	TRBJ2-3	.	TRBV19	CASNAGWVGGRAGDTQYF	TGTGCCAGTAACGCCGGTTGGGTCGGCGGGAGGGCGGGAGATACGCAGTATTTT
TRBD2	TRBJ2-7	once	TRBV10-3	CAISEGASGNYEQYF	TGTGCCATCAGTGAGGGGGCTAGCGGGAACTACGAGCAGTACTTC
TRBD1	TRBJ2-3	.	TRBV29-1	CSVAGTGGHPSTDTQYF	TGCAGCGTTGCCGGGACAGGGGGGCATCCTAGCACAGATACGCAGTATTTT
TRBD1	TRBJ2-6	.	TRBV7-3	CASSDRVRRSGANVLTF	TGTGCCAGCAGCGACAGGGTTAGGCGTTCTGGGGCCAACGTCCTGACTTTC